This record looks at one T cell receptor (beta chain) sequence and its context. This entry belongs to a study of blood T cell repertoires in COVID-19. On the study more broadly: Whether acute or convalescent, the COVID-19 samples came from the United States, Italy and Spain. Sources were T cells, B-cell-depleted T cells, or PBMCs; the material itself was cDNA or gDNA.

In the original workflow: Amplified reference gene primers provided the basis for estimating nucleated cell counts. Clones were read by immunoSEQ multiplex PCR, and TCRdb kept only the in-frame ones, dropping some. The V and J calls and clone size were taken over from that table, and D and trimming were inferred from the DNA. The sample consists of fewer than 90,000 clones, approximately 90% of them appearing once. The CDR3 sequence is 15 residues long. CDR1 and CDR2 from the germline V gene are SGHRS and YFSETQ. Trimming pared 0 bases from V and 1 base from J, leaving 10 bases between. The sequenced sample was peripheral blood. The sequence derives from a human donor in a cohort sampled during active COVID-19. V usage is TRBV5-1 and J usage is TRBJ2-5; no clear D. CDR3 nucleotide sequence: TGCGCCAGCAGCTTGGATTATGGCAGCCAAGAGACCCAGTACTTC. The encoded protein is CASSLDYGSQETQYF.